Listed here is a single T cell receptor beta chain. This clonotype was seen a handful of times. This clone's antigen is unknown. No per-base quality is available; no much larger clone lies one base away. TCR cDNA was synthesized by 5'RACE template switching, through which a universal primer site and unique molecular identifiers were introduced. Priming of cDNA synthesis was performed from both the TCR alpha and TCR beta constant segments. Library amplification used two PCR steps, and the second PCR step added sample barcodes and sequencing adapters. Libraries were sequenced on Illumina HiSeq 2500 (2x100 bp) or NovaSeq (2x150 bp). The published analysis was carried out like this. MIGEC handled demultiplexing of reads and collapsing into UMI consensus sequences, while MiXCR performed V(D)J alignment. Vaccine-responding clonotypes were identified with edgeR using replicate PBMC samples, with FDR below 0.01 and a log2 fold change above 5 up to day 15 being required. Each bulk clonotype was labeled CD4 or CD8 based on which sequenced repertoire, CD4 or CD8, contained the clonotype at higher abundance. In-frame beta chains were kept once TCRdb had trimmed the public reads at Q25 with fastp and called clones with MiXCR. Each entry merges the rows of one CDR3 protein and shows their most common DNA and genes. These V and J calls derive from TCRdb rather than the authors' analysis. This sample has 300,000 to 350,000 distinct CDR3 sequences in its table, and roughly 8.4% of those were observed once. The ten top clones hold approximately 15% of the sample.

What this sample's treatment or condition label stands for: live attenuated yellow fever vaccine strain. Two biological replicates of bulk PBMCs were collected at each blood-draw timepoint. PBMCs were isolated from peripheral blood using a standard Ficoll-Paque protocol. TriZol was used to extract RNA from bulk PBMCs, from CD4 and CD8 fractions, and from dextramer-positive and dextramer-negative fractions. This record belongs to a study of T cells after yellow fever vaccination (dated by TCRdb to between 2018 and 2021). Study-level background: The SMART-Seq v4 Ultra Low Input RNA kit was used to prepare libraries from fractions with low cell numbers. Bulk PBMC replicates and cell subsets were isolated from blood drawn at multiple timepoints before and after both primary and secondary immunization. Two healthy male donors, one aged 18 to 30 and one aged 30 to 40 years, made up the cohort. To track T-cell clones before and after primary and booster YFV17D yellow fever vaccination, bulk TCR alpha and beta repertoires were sequenced longitudinally. Study-level results and caveats: The secondary T-cell response was weaker than the primary response but faster, peaking on day 5 instead of day 15. Because only a couple of donors were included in the study, the extent to which the findings can be generalized is limited. A small fraction of clonotypes showed up in both the CD4 and CD8 compartments, probably as a result of convergent recombination. Most clones expanded after primary vaccination (approximately 97% of CD4 and roughly 90% of CD8) were re-detected after the booster, suggesting that broad memory maintenance occurred. Because abundant contaminating clonotypes from the bulk population could be contained in FACS-sorted repertoires, computational filtering was required.

V and J are truncated by 6 bases and 0 bases respectively, leaving an intervening sequence of 10 bases. From its cysteine to its phenylalanine, the CDR3 spans 14 amino acids. The read is trimmed to its CDR3 DNA, 42 bases read in frame from base 1. Taken from the germline V gene, the CDR1 and CDR2 loops are SNHLY and FYNNEI. The sequencing here drew on PBMCs, taken more than 35 days after the first yellow fever vaccination. The TCR comes from a young man who received the YFV17D yellow fever vaccine. Recombination joined TRBV2 with TRBJ2-3; the D region possibly corresponds to TRBD1 (6 bases align). The CDR3 region has the sequence CASRVQGSTDTQYF. Here is the DNA: TGTGCCAGCAGGGTACAGGGCAGCACAGATACGCAGTATTTT.